Listed below are T cell receptor beta chains from one sample, sequenced in a study of shared clonotypes between healthy human individuals. Generated by immunoSEQ multiplex PCR, the TCRdb table keeps only in-frame clones and is missing some. The sample has 900,000 to 1,200,000 clones, around 78% seen once. The sequenced sample consisted of memory CD4+ T cells from PBMCs. The receptors derive from a man between 18 and 29 years old in good health. Some clones in this sample may be carry-over from other donors' samples. Each CDR3 is given with its conserved first and last residue. A D gene is named only where the DNA matches it firmly. Some rows mark clone size as missing; the rest say once, few, many or name a class of expanded clone.

abundance | d_gene | j_gene | v_gene | CDR3nt | CDR3aa
NA | NA | TRBJ1-2 | TRBV5-4 | TGTGCCAGCAGGCGATCGACAGGCACGAGAAATTATGGCTACACCTTC | CASRRSTGTRNYGYTF
NA | TRBD1 | TRBJ2-1 | TRBV11-2 | TGTGCCAGCAGCTTGGGGACAGGGCTCCACAATGAGCAGTTCTTC | CASSLGTGLHNEQFF
NA | NA | TRBJ1-1 | TRBV7-9 | TGTGCCAGCAGCTTCGGCCTCGGTGGCGCTGAAGCTTTCTTT | CASSFGLGGAEAFF
once | TRBD1 | TRBJ1-2 | TRBV4-3 | TGCGCCAGCAGCCAAGAATTTATAACAGGGGGAGGATCGGGCTATGGCTACACCTTC | CASSQEFITGGGSGYGYTF
NA | NA | TRBJ2-1 | TRBV19 | TGTGCCAGTAGTACGCCTGGGACCTACAATGAGCAGTTCTTC | CASSTPGTYNEQFF
NA | NA | TRBJ2-5 | TRBV6-5 | TGTGCCAGCAGAACCCCAGGGGCCCGAGAGACCCAGTACTTC | CASRTPGARETQYF
NA | NA | TRBJ1-1 | TRBV28 | TGTGCCAGCAGTTTGGGGGGCGCACTGAACACTGAAGCTTTCTTT | CASSLGGALNTEAFF
NA | NA | TRBJ1-2 | TRBV7-9 | TGTGCCAGCAGCTTATCCCAAGCCTCCGGGAATGGCTACACCTTC | CASSLSQASGNGYTF
NA | TRBD2 | TRBJ2-1 | TRBV6-1 | TGTGCCAGCAGTGGGACCGGGACTAGCGGGAGGTTTGCTGAGCAGTTCTTC | CASSGTGTSGRFAEQFF
NA | TRBD1 | TRBJ2-3 | TRBV5-1 | TGCGCCAGCAGCAGAAAGACAGGGGGCACGGATACGCAGTATTTT | CASSRKTGGTDTQYF
NA | TRBD2 | TRBJ2-3 | TRBV28 | TGTGCCAGCAGTACTAGCGGGAGGAGGGATACGCAGTATTTT | CASSTSGRRDTQYF
NA | TRBD1 | TRBJ1-2 | TRBV2 | TGTGCCAGCAGGGGGACAGGGGGCAGTGGATACTATGGCTACACCTTC | CASRGTGGSGYYGYTF
NA | TRBD2 | TRBJ2-1 | TRBV27 | TGTGCCAGCGCAAGGGATAGCGGGAGCCCCTACAATGAGCAGTTCTTC | CASARDSGSPYNEQFF
NA | NA | TRBJ1-1 | TRBV18 | TGTGCCAGCTCACCACGAACTATTGGTACTGAAGCTTTCTTT | CASSPRTIGTEAFF
NA | NA | TRBJ2-3 | TRBV25-1 | TGTGCCAGCAGTCCACGGACTACTTCTGCCACAGATACGCAGTATTTT | CASSPRTTSATDTQYF
once | TRBD1 | TRBJ2-3 | TRBV11-1 | TGTGCCAGCAGCTTATCGGACAGGGGGCCCCTCAAAACAGATACGCAGTATTTT | CASSLSDRGPLKTDTQYF
few | TRBD2 | TRBJ2-7 | TRBV7-9 | TGTGCCAGCAGCCCCTTGGAGGTGGCGGGAGACCGCGAGCAGTACTTC | CASSPLEVAGDREQYF
few | NA | TRBJ1-5 | TRBV2 | TGTGCCAGCAGGAGGACGGTAGGGATTGGGGCCCAGCATTTT | CASRRTVGIGAQHF